This TCR beta chain was profiled in a study of OX40 agonist ivuxolimab in advanced cancers. TCRdb's table, derived via immunoSEQ multiplex PCR, lists solely in-frame clones and lacks some. Here the sample spans about 21,000 clones, 75% to 85% being singletons. This clone was seen just once. Its antigen is currently unknown. Findings of the study overall: At 0.1 to 3.0 mg/kg, CD4+ and CD8+ blood T cells expanded clonally by week 6. Normalized T-cell clonal expansion was also low in some nonresponders.

Germline loops: CDR1 MNHEY, CDR2 SMNVEV (reference sequence). The CDR3 runs 12 residues. The germline V and J ends were trimmed by 7 bases and 8 bases, with 12 bases remaining between them. This specimen consisted of CD4+ or CD8+ T cells sorted from blood, obtained in a trial of the OX40 agonist ivuxolimab. This rearrangement joins TRBV27 to TRBJ1-5; D perhaps matches TRBD1 (5 bases). The TCR comes from an adult with an advanced solid tumor such as melanoma, head and neck, liver or kidney cancer. CDR3 residues: CASTSGGEPQHF. The DNA of the CDR3 is TGTGCCAGCACCTCGGGGGGGGAGCCCCAGCATTTT.